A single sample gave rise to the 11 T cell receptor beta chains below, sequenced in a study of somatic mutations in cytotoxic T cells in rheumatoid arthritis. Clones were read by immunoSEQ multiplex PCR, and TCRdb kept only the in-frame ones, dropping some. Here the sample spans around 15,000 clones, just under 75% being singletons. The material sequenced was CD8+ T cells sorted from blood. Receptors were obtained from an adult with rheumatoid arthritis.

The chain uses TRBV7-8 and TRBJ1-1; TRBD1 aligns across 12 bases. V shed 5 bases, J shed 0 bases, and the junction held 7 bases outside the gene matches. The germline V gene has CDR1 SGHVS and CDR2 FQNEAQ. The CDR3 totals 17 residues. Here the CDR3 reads CASSTGTGGVLNTEAFF. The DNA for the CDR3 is TGTGCCAGCAGCACAGGGACAGGGGGCGTTTTGAACACTGAAGCTTTCTTT.

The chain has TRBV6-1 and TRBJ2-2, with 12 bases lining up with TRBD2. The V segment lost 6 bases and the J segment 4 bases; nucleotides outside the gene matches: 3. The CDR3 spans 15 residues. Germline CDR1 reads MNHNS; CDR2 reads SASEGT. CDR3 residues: CASRVLAGGTGELFF. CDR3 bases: TGTGCCAGCAGGGTACTAGCGGGGGGCACCGGGGAGCTGTTTTTT.

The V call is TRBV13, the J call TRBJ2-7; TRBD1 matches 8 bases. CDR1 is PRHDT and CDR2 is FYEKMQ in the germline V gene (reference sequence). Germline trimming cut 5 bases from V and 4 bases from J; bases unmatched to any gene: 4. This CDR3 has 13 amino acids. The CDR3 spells CASSLGQGYEQYF. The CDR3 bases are TGTGCCAGCAGCCTTGGACAGGGTTACGAGCAGTACTTC.

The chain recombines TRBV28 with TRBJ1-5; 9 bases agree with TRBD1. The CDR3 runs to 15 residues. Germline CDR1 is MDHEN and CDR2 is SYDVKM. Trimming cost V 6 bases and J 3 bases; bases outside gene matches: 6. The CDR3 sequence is CASRDTGGINQPQHF. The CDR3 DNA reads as TGTGCCAGCAGGGATACAGGGGGCATCAATCAGCCCCAGCATTTT.

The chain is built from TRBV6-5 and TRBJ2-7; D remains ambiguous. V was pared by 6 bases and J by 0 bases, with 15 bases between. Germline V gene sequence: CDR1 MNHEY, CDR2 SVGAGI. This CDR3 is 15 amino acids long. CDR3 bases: TGTGCCAGCAGGAAGTTTCTTCCCAGCTCCTACGAGCAGTACTTC. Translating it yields CASRKFLPSSYEQYF.

The chain's CDR3 is CASSSRLAGRADTQYF. CDR3 coding DNA: TGTGCCAGCAGCTCCCGACTAGCCGGGAGGGCAGATACGCAGTATTTT. The chain recombines TRBV7-9 with TRBJ2-3, with TRBD2 matching over 8 bases. The CDR3 has 16 residues. Germline values: CDR1 SEHNR, CDR2 FQNEAQ (reference sequence). Trimming removed 4 bases from V and 4 bases from J; junction bases left unmatched: 10. The whole variable domain, filled in from reference TRBV7-9 and TRBJ2-3, reads DTGVSQNPRHKITKRGQNVTFRCDPISEHNRLYWYRQTLGQGPEFLTYFQNEAQLEKSRLLSDRFSAERPKGSFSTLEIQRTEQGDSAMYLCASSSRLAGRADTQYFGPGTRLTVL.

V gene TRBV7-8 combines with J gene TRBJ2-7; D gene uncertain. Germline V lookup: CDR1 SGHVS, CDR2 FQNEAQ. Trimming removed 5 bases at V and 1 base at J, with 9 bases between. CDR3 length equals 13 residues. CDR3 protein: CASSTLDSYEQYF. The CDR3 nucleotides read TGTGCCAGCAGCACACTGGATTCCTACGAGCAGTACTTC.

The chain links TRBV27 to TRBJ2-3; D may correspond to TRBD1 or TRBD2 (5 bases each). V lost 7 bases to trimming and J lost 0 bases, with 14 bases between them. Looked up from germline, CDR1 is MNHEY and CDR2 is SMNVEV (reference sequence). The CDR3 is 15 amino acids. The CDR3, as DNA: TGTGCCAGCACGTGGTGGGGGTCAAGCACAGATACGCAGTATTTT. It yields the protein CASTWWGSSTDTQYF.

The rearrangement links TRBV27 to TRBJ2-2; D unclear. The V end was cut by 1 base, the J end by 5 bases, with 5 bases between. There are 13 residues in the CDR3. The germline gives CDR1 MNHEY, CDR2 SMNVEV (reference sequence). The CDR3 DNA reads TGTGCCAGCAGTTTATGGACGACCGGGGAGCTGTTTTTT. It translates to CASSLWTTGELFF.

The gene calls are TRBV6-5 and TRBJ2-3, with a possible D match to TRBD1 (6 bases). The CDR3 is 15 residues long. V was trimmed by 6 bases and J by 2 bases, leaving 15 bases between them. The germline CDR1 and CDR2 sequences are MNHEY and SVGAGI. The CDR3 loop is CASSLTGQTTDTQYF. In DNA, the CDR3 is TGTGCCAGCAGCCTAACCGGACAGACCACAGATACGCAGTATTTT.

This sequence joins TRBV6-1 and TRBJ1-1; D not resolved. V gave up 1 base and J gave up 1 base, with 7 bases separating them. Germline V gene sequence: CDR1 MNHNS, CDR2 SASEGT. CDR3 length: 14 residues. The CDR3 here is CASSEVMGNTEAFF. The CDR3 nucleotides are TGTGCCAGCAGTGAAGTAATGGGGAACACTGAAGCTTTCTTT.